This section outlines one T cell receptor beta chain sequence together with its context. Sequencing used immunoSEQ multiplex PCR; TCRdb keeps in-frame clones, though not all of them. This table holds some 300,000 clones, about 88% found once. While infection was still active, Seattle patients were enrolled and then followed longitudinally. The entry originates in a study of blood T cell repertoires in COVID-19. Study overall: T cells, B-cell-depleted T cells, or PBMCs provided the cDNA or gDNA that served as material.

The CDR3 is 13 amino acids. V shed 0 bases and J shed 9 bases, with 13 bases lying between them. Germline V CDR1 and CDR2: GTSNPN, SVGIG (reference sequence). The rearrangement links TRBV30 to TRBJ2-3; no firm D call. The source of this sequence is a woman between 65 and 79 years old with COVID-19, enrolled during active disease. Sequenced material: peripheral blood. CDR3 nucleotides: TGTGCCTGGAGTGTACCCGGGTTTATCACGCAGTATTTT. Its protein is CAWSVPGFITQYF.